This entry features one TCR beta chain sequence. Which antigen it targets is not known. The input lacks base qualities; no much larger clone sits a single base away. Libraries were prepared through the immunoSEQ multiplex PCR assay. TCR beta CDR3 sequencing was performed on DNA from the cultured, isolated CD4+ T cells. Per the authors' processing: The analysis removed non-productive TCR sequences, trimmed reads to the CDR3 region, and retained only CDR3s that were 7 or more amino acids long. Antigen-specific clonotypes were identified using the MANAFEST web app by comparison of expansion in peptide wells against reference cultures. To count as positive, a clone had to show expansion at FDR<0.05 compared with the reference and with all other wells, an odds ratio above 5, and a frequency above 0.1% in two replicate wells. Cross-reactive clonotypes were defined as significantly expanded in SARS-CoV-2 spike wells and in at least one common cold coronavirus spike condition. CDR3 similarity was assessed by Levenshtein distance using the stringdist R package, and unrooted trees were constructed with ape in R 3.6.1. TCRdb took this table from immuneACCESS and kept in-frame rearrangements with V and J called. Such tables lack part of the clones; where checked against another copy, unresolved V genes explain under half of the gap, and the rest is unexplained. V, J and clone size are those of that table, while D and trimming were read from the DNA. The sample data list around 46,000 clones, and 65% to 80% of these were observed just once. The ten largest clones take up about 8.6% of the sample.

This entry comes from a study of vaccination effects on CD4 cells after COVID-19 (dated by TCRdb to the early 2020s). Context from the whole study: To identify antigen-specific CD4+ T cell clonotypes by their expansion, the ViraFEST assay first stimulated PBMC with viral peptide pools and then applied TCR sequencing. Across the study, the median time from the second dose to post-vaccine sampling was 72 days (range 14 to 241). Some 1.9 million PBMC per well were cultured with approximately 10 ug/ml peptides in IMDM containing approximately 4.6% human AB serum, about 9.6 IU/ml IL-2 and gentamicin. SARS-CoV-2 spike-specific CD4+ TCR repertoires were compared before and after mRNA vaccination in COVID-19 convalescent patients and in infection-naive vaccine recipients. The full study included over 8 COVID-19 convalescent patients and a few SARS-CoV-2-naive healthy vaccine recipients. The Oncomine TCR Beta short-read assay on an Illumina iSeq 100 was used to sequence cultures from other donors in the study. Overall results and qualifications from the work: Among healthy vaccine recipients, nearly all vaccine-induced clones were SARS-CoV-2 mono-reactive, and just 1 of 255 was cross-reactive with common cold coronaviruses. The study was limited by a small number of convalescent patients, and early post-infection timepoints were lacking. Both infection-induced and vaccine-induced clones contracted markedly at late post-vaccination timepoints, which is consistent with waning T cell responses.

After about 9 days of culture, CD4+ T cells were isolated with the EasySep CD4+ T cell isolation kit. Two doses of either the BNT162b2 or the mRNA-1273 mRNA SARS-CoV-2 vaccine were administered to participants. Healthy vaccine recipients had no prior SARS-CoV-2 infection, confirmed by negative nucleocapsid antibodies before and after vaccination. Half of the culture medium was replaced with fresh IL-2-containing medium on days 3 and 7. Unless otherwise noted, each peptide stimulation condition was cultured in triplicate wells. Using Ficoll-Paque Plus gradient centrifugation, PBMC were separated from whole blood and then either used fresh or cryopreserved at -140C. Genomic DNA was extracted from cultured CD4+ T cells with the QIAamp micro DNA kit. Its CDR3 holds 15 amino acids, cysteine through phenylalanine. Only the CDR3 DNA stays, 45 bases, in frame from base 1. CDR1 SGHRS and CDR2 YFSETQ are derived from the germline V gene. V and J lose 0 bases and 4 bases, and a span of 13 bases separates them.

Specimen: CD4+ T cells from PBMCs cultured without peptide, collected after COVID-19 vaccination. The sequence was collected from a human donor who received a COVID-19 vaccine. This chain is built from TRBV5-1 and TRBJ2-5; the D region possibly corresponds to TRBD2 (5 bases align). The DNA reads TGCGCCAGCAGCTTGGGAGGCGGGTTGGGAGAGACCCAGTACTTC. This is translated as CASSLGGGLGETQYF.